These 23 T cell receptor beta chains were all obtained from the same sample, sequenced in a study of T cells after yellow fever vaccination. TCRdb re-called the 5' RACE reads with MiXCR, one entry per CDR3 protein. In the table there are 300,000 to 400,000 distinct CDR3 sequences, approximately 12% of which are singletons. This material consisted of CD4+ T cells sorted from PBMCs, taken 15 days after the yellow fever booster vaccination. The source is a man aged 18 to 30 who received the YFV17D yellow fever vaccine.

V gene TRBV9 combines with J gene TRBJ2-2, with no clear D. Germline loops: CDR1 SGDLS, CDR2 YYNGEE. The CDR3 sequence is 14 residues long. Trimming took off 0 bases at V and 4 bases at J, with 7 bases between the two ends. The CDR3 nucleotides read TGTGCCAGCAGCGTAGCCACCAGCACCGGGGAGCTGTTTTTT. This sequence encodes CASSVATSTGELFF.

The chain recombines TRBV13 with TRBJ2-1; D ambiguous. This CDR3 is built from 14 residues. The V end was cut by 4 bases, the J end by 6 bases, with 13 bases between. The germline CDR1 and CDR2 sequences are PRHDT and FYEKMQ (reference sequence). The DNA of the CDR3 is TGTGCCAGCAGCTCCCTACTCATGGGCAATGAGCAGTTCTTC. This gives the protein CASSSLLMGNEQFF.

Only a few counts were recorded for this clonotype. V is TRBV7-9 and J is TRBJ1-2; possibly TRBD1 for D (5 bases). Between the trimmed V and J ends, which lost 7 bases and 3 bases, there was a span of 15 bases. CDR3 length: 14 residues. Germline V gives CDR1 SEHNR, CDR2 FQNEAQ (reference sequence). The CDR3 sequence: CASNLRGGYYGYTF. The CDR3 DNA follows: TGTGCCAGCAACCTGAGGGGCGGCTACTATGGCTACACCTTC. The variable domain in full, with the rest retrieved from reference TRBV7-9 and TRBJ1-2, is DTGVSQNPRHKITKRGQNVTFRCDPISEHNRLYWYRQTLGQGPEFLTYFQNEAQLEKSRLLSDRFSAERPKGSFSTLEIQRTEQGDSAMYLCASNLRGGYYGYTFGSGTRLTVV.

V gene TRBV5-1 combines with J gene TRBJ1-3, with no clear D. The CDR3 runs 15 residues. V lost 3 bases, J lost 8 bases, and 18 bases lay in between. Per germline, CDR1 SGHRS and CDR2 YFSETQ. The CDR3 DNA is TGCGCCAGCAGCTCCCCGGAAAGTGGTGTGGACACCATATATTTT. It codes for CASSSPESGVDTIYF.

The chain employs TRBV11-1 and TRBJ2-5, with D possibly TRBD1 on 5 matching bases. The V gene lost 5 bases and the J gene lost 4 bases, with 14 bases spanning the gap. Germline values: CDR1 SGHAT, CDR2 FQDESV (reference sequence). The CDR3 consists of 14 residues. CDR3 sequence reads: CASSTQGIRETQYF. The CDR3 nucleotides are TGTGCCAGCAGCACCCAGGGTATCCGAGAGACCCAGTACTTC.

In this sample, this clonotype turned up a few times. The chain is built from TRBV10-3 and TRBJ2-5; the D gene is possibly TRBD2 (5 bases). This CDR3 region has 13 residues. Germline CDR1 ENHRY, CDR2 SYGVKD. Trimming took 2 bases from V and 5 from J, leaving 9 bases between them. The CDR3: CAISEARRETQYF. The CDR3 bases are TGTGCCATCAGTGAGGCCAGGAGGGAGACCCAGTACTTC.

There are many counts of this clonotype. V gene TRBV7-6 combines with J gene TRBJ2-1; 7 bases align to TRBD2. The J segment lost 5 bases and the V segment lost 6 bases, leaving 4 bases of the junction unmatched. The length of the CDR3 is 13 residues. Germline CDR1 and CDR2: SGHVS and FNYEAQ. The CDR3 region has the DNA TGTGCCAGCAGGGGGACTAAAAACAATGAGCAGTTCTTC. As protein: CASRGTKNNEQFF.

The CDR3 DNA reads TGCAGTGCTGAAGGGACAGGGAGTTTCGGCGAGCAGTACTTC. Its translation is CSAEGTGSFGEQYF. The rearrangement joins TRBV20-1 to TRBJ2-7; TRBD1 matches 9 bases. Trimming took 5 bases from V and 6 from J; bases not matched to a gene: 11. Germline V gene data show CDR1 as DFQATT and CDR2 as SNEGSKA (reference sequence). The CDR3 has 14 residues.

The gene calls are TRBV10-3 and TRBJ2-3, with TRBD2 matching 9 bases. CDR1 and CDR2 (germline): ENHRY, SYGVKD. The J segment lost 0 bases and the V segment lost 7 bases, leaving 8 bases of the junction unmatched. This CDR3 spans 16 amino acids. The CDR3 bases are TGTGCCATCACTCCCAATCTAGCGGGGAGCACAGATACGCAGTATTTT. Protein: CAITPNLAGSTDTQYF.

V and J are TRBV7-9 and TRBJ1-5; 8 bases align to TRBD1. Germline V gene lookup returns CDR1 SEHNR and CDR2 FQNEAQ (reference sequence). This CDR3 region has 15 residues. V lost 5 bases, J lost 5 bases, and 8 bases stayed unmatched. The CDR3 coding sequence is TGTGCCAGCAGCCGCGGACAGGGACTTCATCAGCCCCAGCATTTT. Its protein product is CASSRGQGLHQPQHF.

The CDR3 here is CAITVSLNTEAFF. As DNA, the CDR3 is TGTGCCATCACGGTCAGCCTGAACACTGAAGCTTTCTTT. This sequence joins TRBV10-3 and TRBJ1-1; D is uncertain. The germline V and J ends were trimmed by 7 bases and 0 bases, with 9 bases remaining between them. CDR1 and CDR2 (germline): ENHRY, SYGVKD. The CDR3 runs 13 residues.

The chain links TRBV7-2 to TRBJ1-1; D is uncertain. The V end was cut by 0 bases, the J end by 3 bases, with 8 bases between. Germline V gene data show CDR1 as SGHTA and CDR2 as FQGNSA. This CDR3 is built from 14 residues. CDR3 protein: CASSLAKWHTEAFF. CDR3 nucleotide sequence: TGTGCCAGCAGCTTAGCCAAGTGGCACACTGAAGCTTTCTTT.

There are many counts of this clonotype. CDR3 sequence (DNA): TGTGCCAGCAGCCCAGCGGGGCTGAACACCGGGGAGCTGTTTTTT. Protein: CASSPAGLNTGELFF. V and J are TRBV4-2 and TRBJ2-2; the match to TRBD2 covers 7 bases. Germline V gene data show CDR1 as LGHNA and CDR2 as YNFKEQ. Trimming cost V 4 bases and J 1 base; bases outside gene matches: 3. CDR3 length: 15 residues.

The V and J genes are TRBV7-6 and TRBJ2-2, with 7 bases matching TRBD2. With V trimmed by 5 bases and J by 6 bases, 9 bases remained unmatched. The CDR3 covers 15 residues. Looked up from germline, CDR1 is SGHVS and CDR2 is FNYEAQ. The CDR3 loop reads CASSHTTGGAGELFF. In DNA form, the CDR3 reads TGTGCCAGCAGCCATACGACTGGGGGGGCCGGGGAGCTGTTTTTT. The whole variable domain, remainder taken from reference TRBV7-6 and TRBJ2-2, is GAGVSQSPRYKVTKRGQDVALRCDPISGHVSLYWYRQALGQGPEFLTYFNYEAQQDKSGLPNDRFSAERPEGSISTLTIQRTEQRDSAMYRCASSHTTGGAGELFFGEGSRLTVL.

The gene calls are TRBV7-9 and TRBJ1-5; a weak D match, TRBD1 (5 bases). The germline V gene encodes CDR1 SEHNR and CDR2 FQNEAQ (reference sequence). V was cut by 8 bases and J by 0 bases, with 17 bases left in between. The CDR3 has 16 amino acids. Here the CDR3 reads CASQQRGDHSNQPQHF. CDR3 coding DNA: TGTGCCAGCCAACAGAGGGGCGATCATAGCAATCAGCCCCAGCATTTT.

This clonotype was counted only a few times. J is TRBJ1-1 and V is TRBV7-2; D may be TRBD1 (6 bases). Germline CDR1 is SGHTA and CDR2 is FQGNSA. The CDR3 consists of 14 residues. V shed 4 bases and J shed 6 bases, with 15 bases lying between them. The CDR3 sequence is CASSSARRGAEAFF. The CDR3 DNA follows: TGTGCCAGCAGCTCCGCACGTAGGGGGGCTGAAGCTTTCTTT.

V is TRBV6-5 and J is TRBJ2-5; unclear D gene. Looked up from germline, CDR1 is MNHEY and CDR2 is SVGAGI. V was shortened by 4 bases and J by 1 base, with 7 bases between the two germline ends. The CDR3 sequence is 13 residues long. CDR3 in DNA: TGTGCCAGCAGTTGGTCGGGCCAAGAGACCCAGTACTTC. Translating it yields CASSWSGQETQYF.

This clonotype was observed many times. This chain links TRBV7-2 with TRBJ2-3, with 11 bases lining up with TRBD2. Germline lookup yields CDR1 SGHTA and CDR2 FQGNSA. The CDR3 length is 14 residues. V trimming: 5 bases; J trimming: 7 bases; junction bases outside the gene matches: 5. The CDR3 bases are TGTGCCAGCAGCCAGACTAGCGGGGAGAATACGCAGTATTTT. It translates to CASSQTSGENTQYF.

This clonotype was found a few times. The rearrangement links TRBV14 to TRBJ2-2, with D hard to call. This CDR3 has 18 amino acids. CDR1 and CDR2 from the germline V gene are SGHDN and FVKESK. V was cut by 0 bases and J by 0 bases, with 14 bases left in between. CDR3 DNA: TGTGCCAGCAGCCAAGATACCCCTCCAGGATCGAACACCGGGGAGCTGTTTTTT. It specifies CASSQDTPPGSNTGELFF. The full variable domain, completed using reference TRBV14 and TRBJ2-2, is EAGVTQFPSHSVIEKGQTVTLRCDPISGHDNLYWYRRVMGKEIKFLLHFVKESKQDESGMPNNRFLAERTGGTYSTLKVQPAELEDSGVYFCASSQDTPPGSNTGELFFGEGSRLTVL.

CDR3 DNA: TGCGCCAGCAGCTTGGGATCCGCAGATACGCAGTATTTT. Protein product: CASSLGSADTQYF. V usage is TRBV5-1 and J usage is TRBJ2-3; D gene unclear. Germline CDR1 and CDR2: SGHRS and YFSETQ. CDR3 size: 13 residues. V was clipped by 0 bases and J by 4 bases, with 6 bases between them.

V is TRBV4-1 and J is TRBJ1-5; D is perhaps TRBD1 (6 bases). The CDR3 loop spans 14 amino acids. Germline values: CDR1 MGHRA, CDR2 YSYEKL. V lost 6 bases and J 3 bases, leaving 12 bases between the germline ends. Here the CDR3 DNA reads TGCGCCAGCAGTCGACAGGACGACAATCAGCCCCAGCATTTT. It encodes CASSRQDDNQPQHF.

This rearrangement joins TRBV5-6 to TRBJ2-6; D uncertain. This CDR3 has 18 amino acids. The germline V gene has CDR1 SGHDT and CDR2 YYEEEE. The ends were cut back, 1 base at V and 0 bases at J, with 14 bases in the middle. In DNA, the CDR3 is TGTGCCAGCAGCTTGCCCTCGGCAGGTTTCTCTGGGGCCAACGTCCTGACTTTC. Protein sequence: CASSLPSAGFSGANVLTF. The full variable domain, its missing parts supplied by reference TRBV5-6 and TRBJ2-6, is DAGVTQSPTHLIKTRGQQVTLRCSPKSGHDTVSWYQQALGQGPQFIFQYYEEEERQRGNFPDRFSGHQFPNYSSELNVNALLLGDSALYLCASSLPSAGFSGANVLTFGAGSRLTVL.

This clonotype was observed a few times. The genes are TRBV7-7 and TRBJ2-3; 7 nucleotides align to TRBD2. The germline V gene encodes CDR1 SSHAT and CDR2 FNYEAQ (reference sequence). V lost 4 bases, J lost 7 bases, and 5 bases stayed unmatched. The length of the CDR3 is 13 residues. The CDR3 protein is CASSSQGGNTQYF. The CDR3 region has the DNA TGTGCCAGCAGCTCTCAGGGAGGGAATACGCAGTATTTT.